This TCR beta chain was identified in a study of T-cell reconstitution after alpha-beta-depleted transplantation in children. This clonotype has a count of ten or more. Unique molecular identifiers were incorporated during preparation of the TCRbeta library. Each CDR3 protein is one row after TCRdb ran MiXCR on the PCR reads. The table shows approximately 590,000 distinct CDR3 sequences, with roughly a tenth occurring only once. V lost 3 bases and J 6 bases, leaving 14 bases between the germline ends. Per the germline V gene, CDR1 is SNHLY and CDR2 is FYNNEI. The CDR3 sequence is 14 residues long. This sequence joins TRBV2 and TRBJ2-5, with a weak D call TRBD1 (5 bases). The clonotype originates from a human donor who donated a stem cell graft to a child with acute myeloid leukemia. Sequencing was performed on PBMCs from the stem cell graft donor, taken from the stem cell graft. CDR3 sequence: CASSEAVKGKTQYF. The CDR3 nucleotides read TGTGCCAGCAGTGAGGCGGTGAAGGGGAAGACCCAGTACTTC.